The source of this T cell receptor beta chain is a study of control samples from healthy donors and cancer patients. Assay: immunoSEQ multiplex PCR; the TCRdb copy retains only in-frame clones and omits some. The profile shows approximately 100,000 clones, roughly 90% of them singletons. The germline CDR1 and CDR2 sequences are SNHLY and FYNNEI. The CDR3 covers 13 residues. V was pared by 7 bases and J by 3 bases, with 9 bases between. This sequence originates from a human donor in good health. The donor label of this sample is uncertain. The chain links TRBV2 to TRBJ2-2, with TRBD1 as a possible D gene (6 bases). Sequencing input: blood. The CDR3: CASNRADTGELFF. The CDR3 nucleotides read TGTGCCAGCAACAGGGCCGACACCGGGGAGCTGTTTTTT.